This T cell receptor beta chain was sequenced during a study of cytomegalovirus exposure and HLA in healthy donors. In the study overall: Out of roughly 170 million T cells, an earlier analysis found 117 million unique TCR beta sequences in total.

Study outcomes and limitations: Overall, around 160 TCR beta chains were annotated as cytomegalovirus-associated.

PCR was performed using 60 Vbeta and 13 Jbeta primers. Data came from immunoSEQ multiplex PCR; TCRdb stores just in-frame clones and leaves some out. The sample includes tens of thousands of clones, approximately 88% of them seen just once. V shed 4 bases and J 3 bases; nucleotides not matched to a gene: 5. Per the germline V gene, CDR1 is LNHDA and CDR2 is SQIVND (reference sequence). The CDR3 has 15 amino acids. About this clone itself: Antigen specificity is unknown.

The chain recombines TRBV19 with TRBJ1-4, with TRBD1 identical over 7 bases. This receptor was obtained from a young man in good health and CMV-seronegative. The sequenced material came from PBMCs. CDR3 nucleotide sequence: TGTGCCAGTAGTACCCGACAGGGCCCTAATGAAAAACTGTTTTTT. Translating gives CASSTRQGPNEKLFF.